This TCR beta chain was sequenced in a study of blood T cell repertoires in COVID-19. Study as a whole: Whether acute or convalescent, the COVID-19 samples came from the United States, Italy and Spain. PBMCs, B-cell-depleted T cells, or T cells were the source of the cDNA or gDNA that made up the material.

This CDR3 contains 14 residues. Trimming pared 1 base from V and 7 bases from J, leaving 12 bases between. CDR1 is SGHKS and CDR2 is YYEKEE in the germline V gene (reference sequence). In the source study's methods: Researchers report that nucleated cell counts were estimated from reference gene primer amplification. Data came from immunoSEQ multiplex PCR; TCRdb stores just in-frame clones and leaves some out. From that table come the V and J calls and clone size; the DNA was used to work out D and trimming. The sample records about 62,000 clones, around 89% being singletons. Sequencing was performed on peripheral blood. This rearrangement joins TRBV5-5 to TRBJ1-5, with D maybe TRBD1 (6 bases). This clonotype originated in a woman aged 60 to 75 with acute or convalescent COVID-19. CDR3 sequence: CASSLFDRSQPQHF. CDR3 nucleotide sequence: TGTGCCAGCAGCTTGTTCGACAGGTCGCAGCCCCAGCATTTT.